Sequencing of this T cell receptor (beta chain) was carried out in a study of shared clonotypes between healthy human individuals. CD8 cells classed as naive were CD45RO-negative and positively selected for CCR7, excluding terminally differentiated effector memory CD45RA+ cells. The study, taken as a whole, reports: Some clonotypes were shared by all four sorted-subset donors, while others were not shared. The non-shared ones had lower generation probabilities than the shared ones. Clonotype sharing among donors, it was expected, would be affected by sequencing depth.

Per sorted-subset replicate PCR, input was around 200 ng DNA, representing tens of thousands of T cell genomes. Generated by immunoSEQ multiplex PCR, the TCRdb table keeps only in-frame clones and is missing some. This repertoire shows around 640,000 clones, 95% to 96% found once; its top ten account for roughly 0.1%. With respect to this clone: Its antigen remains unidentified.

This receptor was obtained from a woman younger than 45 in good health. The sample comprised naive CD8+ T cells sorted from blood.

The CDR3 DNA reads as TGTGCCAGCAGCCAAGTTGGGGCCAGCACAGATACGCAGTATTTT. As protein: CASSQVGASTDTQYF. V usage is TRBV14 and J usage is TRBJ2-3; TRBD1 might be the D (5 bases). Trimming cost V 1 base and J 0 bases, with 8 bases left between them. The CDR3 is 15 residues long. CDR1 and CDR2 (germline): SGHDN, FVKESK.